This T cell receptor beta chain comes out of a study of shared clonotypes between healthy human individuals. There are 14 residues in the CDR3. Germline V lookup: CDR1 SGDLS, CDR2 YYNGEE. V lost 0 bases to trimming and J lost 7 bases, with 10 bases between them. Healthy HIV-negative adults without recent acute infections or vaccinations served as donors. Adults of Caucasian background living in Nashville, Tennessee made up all donors. Generated by immunoSEQ multiplex PCR, the TCRdb table keeps only in-frame clones and is missing some. The repertoire consists of around 2.1 million clones, with under 97% occurring once and the leading ten covering about 0.13%.

This clonotype originated in a man aged 18 to 30 in good health. The sequencing input was naive CD4+ T cells sorted from blood. The subset here: CD45RA+ positively selected. The chain links TRBV9 to TRBJ2-2; possibly TRBD1 for D (6 bases). The CDR3 here is CASSVGGGIGELFF. CDR3 nucleotides: TGTGCCAGCAGCGTAGGAGGGGGAATCGGGGAGCTGTTTTTT. Full variable domain (outside the CDR3, taken from reference TRBV9 and TRBJ2-2): DSGVTQTPKHLITATGQRVTLRCSPRSGDLSVYWYQQSLDQGLQFLIQYYNGEERAKGNILERFSAQQFPDLHSELNLSSLELGDSALYFCASSVGGGIGELFFGEGSRLTVL.